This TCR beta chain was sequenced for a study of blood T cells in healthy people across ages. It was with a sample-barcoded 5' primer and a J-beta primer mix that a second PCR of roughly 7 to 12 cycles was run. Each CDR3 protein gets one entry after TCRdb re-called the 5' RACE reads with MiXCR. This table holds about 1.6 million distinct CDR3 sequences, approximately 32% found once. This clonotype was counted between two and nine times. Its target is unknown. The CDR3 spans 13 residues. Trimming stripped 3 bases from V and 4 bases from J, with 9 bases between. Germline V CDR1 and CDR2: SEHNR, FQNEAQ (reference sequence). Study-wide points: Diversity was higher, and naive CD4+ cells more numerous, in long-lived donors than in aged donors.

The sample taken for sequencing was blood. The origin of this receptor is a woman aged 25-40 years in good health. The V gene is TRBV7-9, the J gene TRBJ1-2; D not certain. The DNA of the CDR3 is TGTGCCAGCAGCTTTAATAGGGTCTATGGCTACACCTTC. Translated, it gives CASSFNRVYGYTF.